This T cell receptor (beta chain) was sequenced for a study of cytomegalovirus exposure and HLA in healthy donors. This PCR relied on a set of 60 Vbeta primers and 13 Jbeta primers. Clones were read by immunoSEQ multiplex PCR, and TCRdb kept only the in-frame ones, dropping some. The sample lists around 99,000 clones; roughly 63% were seen once. Germline assignment: CDR1 MNHEY and CDR2 SVGAGI. This CDR3 is built from 12 residues. The chain joins TRBV6-5 to TRBJ2-5; possibly TRBD2 for D (6 bases). The J call may be incorrect, as the DNA end agrees better with TRBJ2-7. The sequence was obtained from a woman in her 70s in good health and CMV-seropositive. Sample: PBMCs. The CDR3 nucleotides are TGTGCCACCGGAGGGGCCTCCTACGAGCAGTACTTC. It yields the protein CATGGASYEQYF.